This TCR beta chain comes out of a study of T cells in localized non-small cell lung cancer. General study points: Appearances in adjacent lung were noted for a median approximately 58 of the top 100 tumor clones. There was an association of higher blood T cell density with longer overall survival.

About this clone itself: Its antigen is still unknown.

Using immunoSEQ multiplex PCR, the repertoire was profiled, and TCRdb retains in-frame clones only, with some absent. The sample has 13,000 or so clones, more than 75% seen once. The CDR3 sequence is 13 residues long. The V and J ends lost 0 bases and 9 bases respectively, with 11 bases between them. In germline, CDR1 is GTSNPN, CDR2 SVGIG (reference sequence). This chain connects TRBV30 to TRBJ1-4; possible D gene TRBD1, 6 bases. This material consisted of peripheral blood, taken before any cancer treatment. This receptor was obtained from a male donor older than 55 with stage I squamous cell lung carcinoma. The CDR3 sequence is CAWSVHRVQKLFF. The CDR3 region has the DNA TGTGCCTGGAGTGTCCACAGGGTTCAAAAACTGTTTTTT.